The 11 T cell receptor beta chains below were found in one sample sequenced in a study of response to subunit inactivated influenza vaccine. MiXCR, applied by TCRdb to the RT-PCR reads, yields one record per CDR3 protein. The data show about 650,000 distinct CDR3 sequences, approximately 14% seen once. The sample in question was PBMCs from blood, obtained roughly 13 days after vaccination. These receptors were taken from a man aged 50 or older who received an inactivated influenza vaccine.

This clonotype came up a few times. The chain couples TRBV20-1 to TRBJ2-3; 9 bases agree with TRBD2. The V gene's germline CDR1 is DFQATT and CDR2 SNEGSKA (reference sequence). Unmatched junction bases numbered 9, after V lost 0 bases and J lost 5 bases. The CDR3 extends over 16 amino acids. The CDR3 is CSARDWGGRAGDTQYF. The CDR3 nucleotides read TGCAGTGCTAGAGACTGGGGCGGGAGGGCTGGAGATACGCAGTATTTT.

This clonotype was counted between two and nine times. V usage is TRBV10-3 and J usage is TRBJ2-7; D is ambiguous. Trimming removed 3 bases from V and 3 bases from J, with 15 bases in between. This CDR3 has 15 residues. Germline V gene lookup returns CDR1 ENHRY and CDR2 SYGVKD. Written as DNA, the CDR3 is TGTGCCATCAGTGACACTTTTCGGGCCCACTACGAGCAGTACTTC. Translating gives CAISDTFRAHYEQYF.

Remarks on this clonotype: This may be a read error: a much more frequent sequence differs by one nucleotide. CDR3 sequence: CATSQRGGIRKETQYF. The DNA for the CDR3 is TGTGCCACCAGCCAAAGGGGCGGGATTCGAAAAGAGACCCAGTACTTC. This chain joins TRBV3-1 and TRBJ2-5; D may be TRBD2 (6 bases). This CDR3 contains 16 residues. Germline assignment: CDR1 LGHDT and CDR2 YNNKEL (reference sequence).

The chain carries TRBV29-1 and TRBJ1-1, with D perhaps matching TRBD1 (5 bases). V lost 7 bases to trimming and J lost 0 bases, with 12 bases between them. From germline, CDR1 is SQVTM and CDR2 ANQGSEA. This CDR3 has 13 amino acids. In nucleotides, the CDR3 is TGCAGCGCCGACAGAAAGATGAACACTGAAGCTTTCTTT. It codes for CSADRKMNTEAFF.

This clonotype was counted at least ten times. Written as DNA, the CDR3 is TGTGCCAGCAGCTTAGCGGGGGGGCTCGAGACCCAGTACTTC. It is translated as CASSLAGGLETQYF. J is TRBJ2-5 and V is TRBV7-9; D perhaps matches TRBD2 (7 bases). The germline CDR1 and CDR2 sequences are SEHNR and FQNEAQ (reference sequence). The CDR3 spans 14 residues. Trimming removed 0 bases from V and 5 bases from J, with 10 bases in between.

This clonotype was seen a handful of times. The rearrangement joins TRBV3-1 to TRBJ1-2; D possibly corresponds to TRBD1 (6 bases). The CDR3 runs to 15 residues. V was trimmed by 6 bases and J by 4 bases, leaving 18 bases between them. Per germline, CDR1 LGHDT and CDR2 YNNKEL (reference sequence). The CDR3 DNA sequence: TGTGCCAGCAGACCCAATCGGGGGGCCCGCTATGGCTACACCTTC. It is translated as CASRPNRGARYGYTF. Combining the CDR3 with reference TRBV3-1 and TRBJ1-2 gives the whole variable domain DTAVSQTPKYLVTQMGNDKSIKCEQNLGHDTMYWYKQDSKKFLKIMFSYNNKELIINETVPNRFSPKSPDKAHLNLHINSLELGDSAVYFCASRPNRGARYGYTFGSGTRLTVV.

The genes are TRBV20-1 and TRBJ2-5, with D perhaps being TRBD1 or TRBD2 (6 bases each). The CDR3 is 12 amino acids. V lost 8 bases and J lost 3, with 13 bases in between. CDR1 is DFQATT, CDR2 SNEGSKA, per germline (reference sequence). CDR3 loop: CSQEGGKETQYF. CDR3 sequence (DNA): TGCAGTCAAGAGGGGGGAAAAGAGACCCAGTACTTC.

This clonotype appeared a few times. The chain is built from TRBV6-2 or TRBV6-3 and TRBJ2-1; 7 bases align to TRBD2. The CDR3 runs 13 residues. CDR1 is MNHEY, CDR2 SVGEGT, per germline. V gave up 8 bases and J gave up 9 bases; unmatched junction bases: 10. CDR3 sequence: CASGRADASEQFF. The CDR3 DNA is TGTGCCAGCGGGAGGGCCGACGCGAGTGAGCAGTTCTTC.

This clonotype showed up just a few times. The chain uses TRBV7-8 and TRBJ2-7, with D tentatively TRBD1 or TRBD2 (6 bases each). The germline V gene encodes CDR1 SGHVS and CDR2 FQNEAQ. Trimming took 2 bases from V and 7 from J, leaving 12 bases between them. The CDR3 totals 13 residues. The CDR3 sequence: CASSLQGRIEQYF. The CDR3 region has the DNA TGTGCCAGCAGCTTACAGGGGAGGATAGAGCAGTACTTC.

This clonotype was seen a few times. The genes are TRBV28 and TRBJ1-5, with 8 bases fitting TRBD1. Germline values: CDR1 MDHEN, CDR2 SYDVKM. The CDR3 sequence is 16 residues long. The J segment lost 4 bases and the V segment lost 3 bases, leaving 8 bases of the junction unmatched. CDR3 sequence (DNA): TGTGCCAGCAGTTTTATTGGACAGGGTTTAAATCAGCCCCAGCATTTT. Its protein is CASSFIGQGLNQPQHF.

Only a few counts were recorded for this clonotype. The V and J genes are TRBV21-1 and TRBJ1-2. TRBV21-1 is annotated as a pseudogene. The CDR3 spans 14 residues. The CDR3 coding sequence is TGTGCCAGCAGCAAAGATCCGGGAGGCTATGGCTACACCTTC. Translated, it gives CASSKDPGGYGYTF.